Listed below are T cell receptor beta chains from one sample, sequenced in a study of cytomegalovirus exposure and HLA in healthy donors. TCRdb's copy holds only in-frame clones and misses some; the assay was immunoSEQ multiplex PCR. The data contain more than 95,000 clones, approximately 95% of them singletons. The sequenced sample was PBMCs. These receptors originate from a man between 18 and 29 years old in good health and CMV-seronegative. CDR3s include the opening cysteine and the closing phenylalanine or tryptophan. A D gene is named only where the DNA matches it firmly. Not every row has a clone size; where given, it reads once, few, many or a size class.

J,D,V,size,CDR3,DNA
TRBJ1-3,TRBD1,TRBV28,.,CASSPRTGGSSGNTIYF,TGTGCCAGCAGTCCCCGGACAGGGGGAAGTTCTGGAAACACCATATATTTT
TRBJ2-1,TRBD1,TRBV7-2,.,CASASGQANEQFF,TGTGCCAGCGCCTCAGGACAGGCAAATGAGCAGTTCTTC
TRBJ2-7,TRBD1,TRBV2,.,CASSEGTGSSYEQYF,TGTGCCAGCAGTGAGGGGACAGGTAGCTCCTACGAGCAGTACTTC
TRBJ1-1,.,TRBV5-6,.,CASSLFQGNTEAFF,TGTGCCAGCAGCTTGTTTCAGGGGAACACTGAAGCTTTCTTT
TRBJ2-2,TRBD2,TRBV7-3,.,CASSPGLAGGTGELFF,TGTGCCAGCAGCCCTGGACTAGCGGGAGGTACCGGGGAGCTGTTTTTT
TRBJ2-1,.,TRBV9,.,CASSPNNRVGNEQFF,TGTGCCAGCAGCCCCAATAACAGGGTAGGGAATGAGCAGTTCTTC
TRBJ1-5,TRBD1,TRBV10-3,.,CATRQGGNQPQHF,TGTGCCACCAGACAGGGAGGGAATCAGCCCCAGCATTTT
TRBJ2-7,.,TRBV11-2,.,CASSLDGPSYEQYF,TGTGCCAGCAGCTTAGATGGGCCGTCCTACGAGCAGTACTTC
TRBJ2-3,.,TRBV27,.,CASTSGYTSTDTQYF,TGTGCCAGCACCTCGGGTTATACTAGCACAGATACGCAGTATTTT
TRBJ1-1,TRBD1,TRBV5-1,.,CASRTGTGLEAFF,TGCGCCAGCAGAACCGGGACAGGGCTTGAAGCTTTCTTT
TRBJ2-1,.,TRBV11-2,.,CASSLRPKWGGDEQFF,TGTGCCAGCAGCTTAAGACCCAAGTGGGGAGGCGATGAGCAGTTCTTC
TRBJ1-4,.,TRBV30,once,CAWSVGPGGEKLFF,TGTGCCTGGAGTGTAGGTCCAGGAGGGGAAAAACTGTTTTTT
TRBJ2-7,TRBD1,TRBV30,.,CAWGTGKSYEQYF,TGTGCCTGGGGGACAGGGAAGTCCTACGAGCAGTACTTC
TRBJ1-1,.,TRBV9,.,CASSVAGVAREAFF,TGTGCCAGCAGCGTAGCGGGTGTAGCTCGAGAAGCTTTCTTT
TRBJ1-1,TRBD1,TRBV6-5,.,CASSYTGGTEAFF,TGTGCCAGCAGTTACACAGGGGGCACTGAAGCTTTCTTT
TRBJ2-2,.,TRBV28,.,CASIGAGELFF,TGTGCCAGCATCGGGGCCGGGGAGCTGTTTTTT
TRBJ1-1,TRBD1,TRBV27,.,CASSLSGTANTEAFF,TGTGCCAGCAGTTTATCGGGGACAGCGAACACTGAAGCTTTCTTT
TRBJ1-2,.,TRBV2,.,CASRRAVHGYTF,TGTGCCAGCAGGCGGGCAGTTCATGGCTACACCTTC
TRBJ2-2,TRBD1,TRBV5-1,.,CASSPPDRENTGELFF,TGCGCCAGCAGCCCCCCAGACAGGGAGAACACCGGGGAGCTGTTTTTT
TRBJ2-7,.,TRBV15,.,CATSSDRSYEQYF,TGTGCCACCAGCTCAGATCGGAGCTACGAGCAGTACTTC
TRBJ2-7,TRBD1,TRBV7-9,.,CASSPQAGGNSYEQYF,TGTGCCAGCAGCCCCCAGGCAGGGGGCAACTCCTACGAGCAGTACTTC
TRBJ2-5,.,TRBV30,.,CAWRGGFGRETQYF,TGTGCCTGGAGGGGGGGATTCGGGAGAGAGACCCAGTACTTC
TRBJ1-1,.,TRBV20-1,.,CSARDLSEAFF,TGCAGTGCTAGAGACCTATCTGAAGCTTTCTTT
TRBJ1-1,TRBD1,TRBV11-3,.,CASSRTGDGNTEAFF,TGTGCCAGCAGCCGGACAGGAGATGGAAACACTGAAGCTTTCTTT
TRBJ1-1,.,TRBV2,.,CASSEFREAFF,TGTGCCAGCAGTGAATTCAGGGAAGCTTTCTTT
TRBJ2-2,TRBD2,TRBV28,.,CASRLAVTGELFF,TGTGCCAGCAGACTAGCGGTTACCGGGGAGCTGTTTTTT
TRBJ1-5,TRBD1,TRBV18,.,CASSPRQGDGQPQHF,TGTGCCAGCTCACCACGGCAGGGGGATGGTCAGCCCCAGCATTTT
TRBJ1-1,.,TRBV7-9,.,CASSSQAPTAFF,TGTGCCAGCAGCTCACAGGCCCCGACGGCTTTCTTT
TRBJ2-1,.,TRBV7-9,.,CASSSQSNEQFF,TGTGCCAGCAGCTCTCAGTCCAATGAGCAGTTCTTC
TRBJ2-5,.,TRBV28,.,CASSLPHRVQETQYF,TGTGCCAGCAGTTTACCCCACCGGGTTCAAGAGACCCAGTACTTC
TRBJ2-5,.,TRBV6-1,.,CATRTVAQYF,TGTGCCACTAGAACGGTGGCCCAGTACTTC
TRBJ2-5,TRBD2,TRBV29-1,.,CSVKGGLADQETQYF,TGCAGCGTGAAGGGTGGACTAGCGGACCAAGAGACCCAGTACTTC
TRBJ2-1,TRBD2,TRBV5-1,.,CASSSLTSGSSYNEQFF,TGCGCCAGCAGCTCCCTAACTAGCGGGAGCTCCTACAATGAGCAGTTCTTC
TRBJ2-1,.,TRBV11-3,.,CASSYPLLSSYNEQFF,TGTGCCAGCAGCTACCCCCTCTTGAGCTCCTACAATGAGCAGTTCTTC
TRBJ2-3,.,TRBV5-4,.,CASSLGGVGDTQYF,TGTGCCAGCAGCTTGGGGGGAGTAGGGGATACGCAGTATTTT
TRBJ1-2,.,TRBV29-1,.,CSVAGADGYTF,TGCAGCGTTGCAGGGGCCGATGGCTACACCTTC
TRBJ2-1,TRBD2,TRBV5-4,.,CASSLGLAVYREQFF,TGTGCCAGCAGCTTGGGACTAGCGGTCTACAGGGAGCAGTTCTTC
TRBJ2-7,.,TRBV7-3,.,CASSLGGTYEQYF,TGTGCCAGCAGCTTAGGAGGAACCTACGAGCAGTACTTC
TRBJ2-7,.,TRBV7-6,.,CASSATSGGSYEQYF,TGTGCCAGCAGCGCTACTAGTGGTGGCTCCTACGAGCAGTACTTC
TRBJ2-7,TRBD2,TRBV4-1,.,CASSQDTIAGDYEQYF,TGCGCCAGCAGCCAAGATACGATAGCGGGAGACTACGAGCAGTACTTC
TRBJ2-7,TRBD1,TRBV6-5,.,CASSYRGTGTFYEQYF,TGTGCCAGCAGTTATCGGGGGACAGGGACCTTCTACGAGCAGTACTTC
TRBJ2-2,.,TRBV4-3,.,CASSQVRAPTGELFF,TGCGCCAGCAGCCAAGTGCGGGCGCCTACCGGGGAGCTGTTTTTT
TRBJ1-2,TRBD1,TRBV19,.,CASRTGQGAEGYTF,TGTGCCAGTAGAACCGGACAGGGGGCGGAGGGCTACACCTTC
TRBJ2-7,.,TRBV18,.,CASSPRAGYQYEQYF,TGTGCCAGCTCACCACGCGCAGGGTACCAGTACGAGCAGTACTTC
TRBJ2-7,.,TRBV9,.,CASSPAGPSYEQYF,TGTGCCAGCAGCCCCGCGGGACCCTCCTACGAGCAGTACTTC
TRBJ1-2,.,TRBV6-5,.,CASNPSGGPGYTF,TGTGCCAGCAACCCATCCGGGGGGCCTGGCTACACCTTC
TRBJ1-2,.,TRBV7-9,.,CASNRHRDGYTF,TGTGCCAGCAACCGACACAGGGATGGCTACACCTTC
TRBJ1-1,TRBD1,TRBV5-1,.,CASSRGTVNTEAFF,TGCGCCAGCAGCAGGGGGACAGTGAACACTGAAGCTTTCTTT
TRBJ1-2,.,TRBV28,.,CASSLSLPTGDGYTF,TGTGCCAGCAGTTTATCTCTGCCGACAGGCGATGGCTACACCTTC
TRBJ2-7,TRBD2,TRBV28,.,CASSLVASGSTSYEQYF,TGTGCCAGCAGTTTAGTGGCTAGCGGGAGTACCTCCTACGAGCAGTACTTC